Each of the 5 T cell receptor beta chains below was sequenced from the same sample in a study of T cells after yellow fever vaccination (dated by TCRdb to about 2019). The library was produced with 5' RACE. For sequencing, an Illumina HiSeq 2500 was employed. TCRdb took the public reads, trimmed them with fastp at Q25, ran MiXCR for clone calling and kept in-frame beta chains. Each entry is one CDR3 protein sequence, shown with its most common DNA and genes. Counted in this sample were under 600,000 distinct CDR3 sequences; 21% of them appeared once. The ten largest clones represent less than 20% of the sample. The treatment or condition label, as the study defines it: live attenuated yellow fever vaccine strain. Source: PBMCs, taken around 3 weeks after the first yellow fever vaccination. All receptors derive from a man aged 18 to 29 who received the YFV17D yellow fever vaccine.

The table lists this clonotype with a few counts. The rearrangement joins TRBV9 to TRBJ2-4, with TRBD2 identical over 8 bases. The CDR3 has 15 residues. The germline V gene encodes CDR1 SGDLS and CDR2 YYNGEE. V trimming: 1 base; J trimming: 6 bases; junction bases outside the gene matches: 6. The CDR3 region is CASSVTGGAPNIQYF. CDR3 in DNA: TGTGCCAGCAGCGTAACCGGGGGGGCACCAAACATTCAGTACTTC.

CDR3 protein: CASSQGLAGGLPNEQFF. The DNA for the CDR3 is TGTGCCAGCAGCCAAGGTCTAGCGGGGGGGCTTCCCAATGAGCAGTTCTTC. The chain recombines TRBV3-1 with TRBJ2-1, with TRBD2 matching 12 bases. This CDR3 contains 17 residues. Per the germline V gene, CDR1 is LGHDT and CDR2 is YNNKEL (reference sequence). V lost 1 base, J lost 6 bases, and 7 bases stayed unmatched.

The chain carries TRBV12-3 or TRBV12-4 and TRBJ2-2; D might be TRBD2 (6 bases). V was shortened by 8 bases and J by 3 bases, with 13 bases between the two germline ends. CDR3 length equals 14 residues. The CDR3 protein is CASLGLTDTGELFF. The CDR3 nucleotides read TGTGCCAGCCTGGGACTTACCGACACCGGGGAGCTGTTTTTT.

This clonotype has just a few counts. The CDR3 loop reads CASGDGLNTEAFF. The CDR3, as DNA: TGTGCCAGTGGGGACGGCCTGAACACTGAAGCTTTCTTT. V is TRBV19 and J is TRBJ1-1, with D tentatively TRBD1 (5 bases). In germline, CDR1 is LNHDA, CDR2 SQIVND (reference sequence). The V gene lost 8 bases and the J gene lost 0 bases, with 10 bases spanning the gap. There are 13 residues in the CDR3.

V is TRBV6-1 and J is TRBJ2-1; D is uncertain. V was cut by 8 bases and J by 2 bases, with 13 bases left in between. The CDR3 runs to 14 residues. The V gene's germline CDR1 is MNHNS and CDR2 SASEGT. In nucleotides, the CDR3 is TGTGCCAGCGGGCAGTTACAACCCTACAATGAGCAGTTCTTC. Amino acid sequence: CASGQLQPYNEQFF.